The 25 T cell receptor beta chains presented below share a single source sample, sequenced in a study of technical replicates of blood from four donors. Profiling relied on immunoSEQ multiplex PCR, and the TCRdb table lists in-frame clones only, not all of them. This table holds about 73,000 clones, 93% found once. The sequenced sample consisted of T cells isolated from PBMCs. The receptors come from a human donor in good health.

CDR3 nucleotides: TGTGCCAGCAGTCTCGGGACTAGCGGCCAAGAGACCCAGTACTTC. This translates into CASSLGTSGQETQYF. The V call is TRBV7-7, the J call TRBJ2-5; TRBD2 agrees at 11 bases. The germline V gene has CDR1 SSHAT and CDR2 FNYEAQ (reference sequence). V lost 6 bases to trimming and J lost 1 base; unmatched junction nucleotides: 4. The CDR3 is 15 residues long.

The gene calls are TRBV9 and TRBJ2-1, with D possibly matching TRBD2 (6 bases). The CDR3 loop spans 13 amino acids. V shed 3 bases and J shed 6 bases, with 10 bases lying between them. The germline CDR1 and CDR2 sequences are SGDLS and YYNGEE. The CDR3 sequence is CASSARESNEQFF. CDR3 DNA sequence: TGTGCCAGCAGCGCCCGGGAGAGCAATGAGCAGTTCTTC.

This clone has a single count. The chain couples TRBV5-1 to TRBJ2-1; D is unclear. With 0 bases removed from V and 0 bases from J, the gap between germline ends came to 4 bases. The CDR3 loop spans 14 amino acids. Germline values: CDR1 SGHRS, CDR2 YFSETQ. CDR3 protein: CASSLGGSYNEQFF. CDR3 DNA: TGCGCCAGCAGCTTGGGCGGCTCCTACAATGAGCAGTTCTTC.

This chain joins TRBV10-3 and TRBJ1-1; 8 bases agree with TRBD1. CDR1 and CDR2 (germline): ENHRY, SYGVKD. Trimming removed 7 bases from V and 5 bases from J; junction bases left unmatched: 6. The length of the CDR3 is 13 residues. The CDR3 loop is CAINDRGETEAFF. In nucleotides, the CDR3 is TGTGCCATCAACGACAGGGGAGAGACTGAAGCTTTCTTT.

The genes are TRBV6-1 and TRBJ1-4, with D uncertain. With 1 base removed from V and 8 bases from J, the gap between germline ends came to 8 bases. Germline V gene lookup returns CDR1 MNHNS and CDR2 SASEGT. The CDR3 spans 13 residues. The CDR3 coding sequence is TGTGCCAGCAGTGAAGGCCCCTACGAAAAACTGTTTTTT. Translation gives CASSEGPYEKLFF.

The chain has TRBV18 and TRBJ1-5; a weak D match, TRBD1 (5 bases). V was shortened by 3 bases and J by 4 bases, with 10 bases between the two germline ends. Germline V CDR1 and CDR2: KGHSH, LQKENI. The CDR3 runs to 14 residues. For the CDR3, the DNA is TGTGCCAGCTCACCTACAGACAGTAATCAGCCCCAGCATTTT. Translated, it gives CASSPTDSNQPQHF.

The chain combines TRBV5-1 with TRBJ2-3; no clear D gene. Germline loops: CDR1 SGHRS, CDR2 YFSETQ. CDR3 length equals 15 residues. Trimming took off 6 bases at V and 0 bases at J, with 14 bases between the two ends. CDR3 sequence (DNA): TGCGCCAGCACCCCTAGGAGAACTAGCACAGATACGCAGTATTTT. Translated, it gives CASTPRRTSTDTQYF.

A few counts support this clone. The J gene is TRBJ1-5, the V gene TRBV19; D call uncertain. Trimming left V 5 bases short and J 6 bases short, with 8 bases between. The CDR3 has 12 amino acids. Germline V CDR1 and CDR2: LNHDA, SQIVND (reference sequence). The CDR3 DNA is TGTGCCAGTAGTCTCCCTCTTCAGCCCCAGCATTTT. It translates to CASSLPLQPQHF.

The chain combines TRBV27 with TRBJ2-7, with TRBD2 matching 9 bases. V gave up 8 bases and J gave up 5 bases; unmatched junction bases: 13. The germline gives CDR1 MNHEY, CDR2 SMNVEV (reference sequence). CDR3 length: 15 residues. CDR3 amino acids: CASSTWTSDSHEQYF. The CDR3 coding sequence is TGTGCCAGCTCGACTTGGACTAGCGATTCCCACGAGCAGTACTTC.

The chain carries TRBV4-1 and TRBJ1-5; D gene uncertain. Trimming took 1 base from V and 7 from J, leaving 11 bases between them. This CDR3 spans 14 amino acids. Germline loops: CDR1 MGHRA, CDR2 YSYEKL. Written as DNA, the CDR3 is TGCGCCAGCAGCCAAGGATGGGCGGGCCAGCCCCAGCATTTT. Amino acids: CASSQGWAGQPQHF.

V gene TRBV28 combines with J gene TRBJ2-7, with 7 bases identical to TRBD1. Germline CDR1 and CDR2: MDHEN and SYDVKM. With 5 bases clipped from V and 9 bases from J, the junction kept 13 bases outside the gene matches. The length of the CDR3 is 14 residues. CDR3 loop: CASSLRDSRSRQYF. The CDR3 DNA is TGTGCCAGCAGTCTCCGGGACAGCCGGAGTCGGCAGTACTTC.

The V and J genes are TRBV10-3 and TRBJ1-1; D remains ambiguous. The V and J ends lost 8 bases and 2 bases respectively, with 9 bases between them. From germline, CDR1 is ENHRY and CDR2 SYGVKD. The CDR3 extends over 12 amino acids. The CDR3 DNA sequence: TGTGCCATCCAGCAGGAAAACACTGAAGCTTTCTTT. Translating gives CAIQQENTEAFF.

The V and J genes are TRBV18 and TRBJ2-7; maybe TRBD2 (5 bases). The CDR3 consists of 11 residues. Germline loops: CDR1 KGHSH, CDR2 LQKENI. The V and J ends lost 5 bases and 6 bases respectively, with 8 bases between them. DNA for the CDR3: TGTGCCAGCTCAAAGGAGGTCGAGCAGTACTTC. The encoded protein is CASSKEVEQYF.

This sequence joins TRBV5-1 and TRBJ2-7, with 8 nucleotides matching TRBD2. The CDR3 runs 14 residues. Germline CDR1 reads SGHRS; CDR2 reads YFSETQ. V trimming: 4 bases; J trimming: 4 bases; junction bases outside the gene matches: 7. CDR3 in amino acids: CASSPSGTRYEQYF. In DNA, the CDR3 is TGCGCCAGCAGCCCTTCCGGGACTAGGTACGAGCAGTACTTC.

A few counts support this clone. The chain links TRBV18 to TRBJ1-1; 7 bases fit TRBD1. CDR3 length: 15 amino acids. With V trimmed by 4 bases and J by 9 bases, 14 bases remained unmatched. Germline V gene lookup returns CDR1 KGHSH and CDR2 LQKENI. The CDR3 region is CASSQGTEHHSQAFF. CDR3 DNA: TGTGCCAGCTCACAGGGGACAGAACACCATTCCCAAGCTTTCTTT.

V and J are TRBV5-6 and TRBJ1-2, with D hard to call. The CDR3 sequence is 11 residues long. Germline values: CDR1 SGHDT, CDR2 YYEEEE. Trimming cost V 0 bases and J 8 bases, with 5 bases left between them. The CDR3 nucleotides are TGTGCCAGCAGCTTGGGACAAGGCTACACCTTC. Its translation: CASSLGQGYTF.

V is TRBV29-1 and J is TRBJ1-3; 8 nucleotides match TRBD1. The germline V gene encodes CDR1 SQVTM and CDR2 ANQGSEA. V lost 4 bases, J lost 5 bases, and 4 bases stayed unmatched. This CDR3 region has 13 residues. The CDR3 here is CSVAGTGRNTIYF. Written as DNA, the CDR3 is TGCAGCGTTGCCGGGACAGGAAGAAACACCATATATTTT.

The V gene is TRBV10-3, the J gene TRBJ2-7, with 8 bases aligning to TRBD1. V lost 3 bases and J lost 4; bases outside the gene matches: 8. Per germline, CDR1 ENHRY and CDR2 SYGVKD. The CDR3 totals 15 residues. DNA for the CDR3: TGTGCCATCAGTGATATCGCAGGGGGCCGTTACGAGCAGTACTTC. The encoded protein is CAISDIAGGRYEQYF.

In DNA, the CDR3 is TGTGCCAGCAGCGCCGGGACTAGGGCTCTCGAGCAGTACTTC. It specifies CASSAGTRALEQYF. V is TRBV7-2 and J is TRBJ2-7; 8 bases agree with TRBD2. The CDR3 contains 14 residues. Unmatched junction bases numbered 9, after V lost 5 bases and J lost 6 bases. Germline V gene sequence: CDR1 SGHTA, CDR2 FQGNSA.

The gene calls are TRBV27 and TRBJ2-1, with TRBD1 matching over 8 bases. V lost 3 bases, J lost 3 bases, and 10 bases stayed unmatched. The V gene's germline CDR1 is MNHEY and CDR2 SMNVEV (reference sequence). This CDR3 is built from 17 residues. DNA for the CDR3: TGTGCCAGCAGTTTCTCTAACAGGGGGACTCTCTACAATGAGCAGTTCTTC. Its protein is CASSFSNRGTLYNEQFF.

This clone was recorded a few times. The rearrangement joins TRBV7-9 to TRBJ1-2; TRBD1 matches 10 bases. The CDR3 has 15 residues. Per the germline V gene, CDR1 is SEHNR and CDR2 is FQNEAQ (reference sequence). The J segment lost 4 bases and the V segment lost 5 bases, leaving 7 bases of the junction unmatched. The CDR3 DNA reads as TGTGCCAGCAGCCAAGGACAGGGGGTAGGCTATGGCTACACCTTC. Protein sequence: CASSQGQGVGYGYTF.

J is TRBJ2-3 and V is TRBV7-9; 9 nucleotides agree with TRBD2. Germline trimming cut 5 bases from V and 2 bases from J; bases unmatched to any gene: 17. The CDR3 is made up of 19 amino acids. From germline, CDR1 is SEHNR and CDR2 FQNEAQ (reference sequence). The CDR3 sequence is CASSPPMGLAPDDTDTQYF. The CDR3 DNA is TGTGCCAGCAGCCCCCCTATGGGACTAGCACCTGATGACACAGATACGCAGTATTTT. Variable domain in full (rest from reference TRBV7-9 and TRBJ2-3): DTGVSQNPRHKITKRGQNVTFRCDPISEHNRLYWYRQTLGQGPEFLTYFQNEAQLEKSRLLSDRFSAERPKGSFSTLEIQRTEQGDSAMYLCASSPPMGLAPDDTDTQYFGPGTRLTVL.

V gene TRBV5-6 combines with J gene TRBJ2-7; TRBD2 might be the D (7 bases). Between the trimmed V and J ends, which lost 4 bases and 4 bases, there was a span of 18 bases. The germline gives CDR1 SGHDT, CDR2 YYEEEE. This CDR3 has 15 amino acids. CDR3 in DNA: TGTGCCAGCAGCCTTTTTGGGGGGGCTCCATACGAGCAGTACTTC. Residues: CASSLFGGAPYEQYF.

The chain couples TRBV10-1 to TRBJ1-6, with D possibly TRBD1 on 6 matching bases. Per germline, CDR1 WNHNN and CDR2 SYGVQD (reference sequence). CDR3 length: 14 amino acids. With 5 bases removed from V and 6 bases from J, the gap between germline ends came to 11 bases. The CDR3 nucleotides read TGCGCCAGCAGTCTCCGGACAGCTAATTCACCCCTCCACTTT. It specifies CASSLRTANSPLHF.

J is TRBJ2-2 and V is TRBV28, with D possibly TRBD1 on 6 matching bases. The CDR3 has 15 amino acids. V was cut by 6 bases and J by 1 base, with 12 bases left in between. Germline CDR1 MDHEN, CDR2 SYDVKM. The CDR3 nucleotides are TGTGCCAGCAGATCCGGGACACAGAACACCGGGGAGCTGTTTTTT. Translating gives CASRSGTQNTGELFF.